The 2 T cell receptor beta chains listed next were all sequenced from one sample in a study of beta chain features in type 1 diabetes. As every portion of the isolated RNA was reverse transcribed, the sequencing read expressed TCRB transcripts. The assay was immunoSEQ multiplex PCR, and TCRdb's table has in-frame clones only and misses some. The table records 110,000 to 150,000 clones, 6.9% of them present only once. The specimen was central memory CD4+ T cells from blood. The receptor set was obtained from a woman in her 30s in good health.

This clone was recorded a few times. The chain links TRBV21-1 to TRBJ1-4. TRBV21-1 is deemed a pseudogene. This CDR3 is 17 amino acids long. CDR3 sequence: CASSPRGPGTEYEKLFF. CDR3 bases: TGTGCCAGCAGCCCTCGGGGTCCGGGAACGGAGTATGAAAAACTGTTTTTT.

The V and J genes are TRBV6-5 and TRBJ2-6; no clear D. V was shortened by 2 bases and J by 3 bases, with 11 bases between the two germline ends. This CDR3 is 16 amino acids long. Germline CDR1 reads MNHEY; CDR2 reads SVGAGI. CDR3 sequence (DNA): TGTGCCAGCAGTTACCTCGGAGAGCTTGGGGCCAACGTCCTGACTTTC. Translating gives CASSYLGELGANVLTF.